This T cell receptor (beta chain) was sequenced during a study of blood T cell repertoires in COVID-19. This CDR3 is built from 13 residues. Between the trimmed V and J ends, which lost 7 bases and 5 bases, there was a span of 13 bases. Germline CDR1 and CDR2: LNHDA and SQIVND (reference sequence). TCRdb's copy holds only in-frame clones and misses some; the assay was immunoSEQ multiplex PCR. Among hundreds of thousands of clones listed, roughly 80% were seen once. The sequence derives from an elderly woman with acute or convalescent COVID-19. The rearrangement joins TRBV19 to TRBJ2-3; TRBD2 is a possible D gene (6 bases). The sample taken for sequencing was peripheral blood. CDR3 loop: CASTPGGEDTQYF. The DNA of the CDR3 is TGTGCCAGTACCCCAGGCGGGGAAGATACGCAGTATTTT.